This T cell receptor (beta chain) was sequenced for a study of identical twins. Each cDNA held unique molecular identifiers, and template switching gave it a universal primer site. MiXCR, run by TCRdb on the 5' RACE reads, gives a single entry per CDR3 protein. The sample shows roughly 710,000 distinct CDR3 sequences, 5.5% to 7.5% of them seen only once. The germline gives CDR1 SGHRS, CDR2 YFSETQ. The V and J ends lost 4 bases and 0 bases, in that order; junction bases with no gene match: 10. This CDR3 comprises 16 residues. This clonotype was counted at least ten times. Input material: naive T cells sorted from blood. The V and J genes are TRBV5-1 and TRBJ2-7, with TRBD2 identical over 7 bases. The sequence was obtained from a man between 18 and 29 years old in good health. In DNA, the CDR3 is TGCGCCAGCAGCATAAAACTAGCGCCCTACTCCTACGAGCAGTACTTC. Its protein product is CASSIKLAPYSYEQYF.